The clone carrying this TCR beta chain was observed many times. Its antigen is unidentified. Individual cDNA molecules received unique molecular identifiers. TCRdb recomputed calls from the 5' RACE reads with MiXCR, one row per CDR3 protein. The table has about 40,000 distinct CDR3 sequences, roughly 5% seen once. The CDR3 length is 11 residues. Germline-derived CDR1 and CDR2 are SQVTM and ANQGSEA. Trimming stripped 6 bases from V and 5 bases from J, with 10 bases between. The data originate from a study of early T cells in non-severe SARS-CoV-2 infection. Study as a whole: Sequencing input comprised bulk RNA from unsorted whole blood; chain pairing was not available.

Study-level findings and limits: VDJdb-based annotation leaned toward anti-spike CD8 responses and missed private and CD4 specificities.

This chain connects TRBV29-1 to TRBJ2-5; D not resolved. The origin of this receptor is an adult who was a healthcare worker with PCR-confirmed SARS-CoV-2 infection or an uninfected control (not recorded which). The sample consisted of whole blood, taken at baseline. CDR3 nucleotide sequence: TGCAGCGTGGGTTTGACGGAGACCCAGTACTTC. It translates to CSVGLTETQYF.